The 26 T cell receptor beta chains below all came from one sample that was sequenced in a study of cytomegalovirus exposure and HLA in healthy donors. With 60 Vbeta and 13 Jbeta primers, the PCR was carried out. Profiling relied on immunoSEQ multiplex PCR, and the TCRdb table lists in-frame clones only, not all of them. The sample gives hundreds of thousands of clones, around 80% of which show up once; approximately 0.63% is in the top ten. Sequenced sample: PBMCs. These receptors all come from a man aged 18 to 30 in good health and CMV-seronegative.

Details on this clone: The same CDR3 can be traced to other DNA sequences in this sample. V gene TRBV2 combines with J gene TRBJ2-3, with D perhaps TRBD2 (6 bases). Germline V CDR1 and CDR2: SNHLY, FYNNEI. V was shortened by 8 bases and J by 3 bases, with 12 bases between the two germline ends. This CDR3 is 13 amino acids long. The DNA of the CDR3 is TGTGCCAGCGGGGGAGGCGGGACAGATACGCAGTATTTT. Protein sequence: CASGGGGTDTQYF.

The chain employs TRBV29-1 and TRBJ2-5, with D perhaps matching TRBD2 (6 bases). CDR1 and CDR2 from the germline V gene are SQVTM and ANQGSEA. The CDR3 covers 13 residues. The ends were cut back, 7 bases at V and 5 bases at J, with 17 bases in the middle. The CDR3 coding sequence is TGCAGCGCCGAAGGAGGGGTCTGGGAGACCCAGTACTTC. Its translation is CSAEGGVWETQYF.

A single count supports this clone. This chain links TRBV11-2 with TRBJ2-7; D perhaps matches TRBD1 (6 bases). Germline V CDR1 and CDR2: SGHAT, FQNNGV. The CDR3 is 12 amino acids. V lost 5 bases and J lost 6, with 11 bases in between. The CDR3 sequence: CASSPLGGEQYF. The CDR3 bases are TGTGCCAGCAGCCCTCTAGGGGGCGAGCAGTACTTC.

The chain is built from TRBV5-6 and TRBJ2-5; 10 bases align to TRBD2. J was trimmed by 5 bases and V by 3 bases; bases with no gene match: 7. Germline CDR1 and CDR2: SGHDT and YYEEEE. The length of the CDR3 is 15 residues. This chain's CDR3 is CASSSPSGSAETQYF. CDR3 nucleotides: TGTGCCAGCAGCTCCCCTAGCGGGAGTGCGGAGACCCAGTACTTC.

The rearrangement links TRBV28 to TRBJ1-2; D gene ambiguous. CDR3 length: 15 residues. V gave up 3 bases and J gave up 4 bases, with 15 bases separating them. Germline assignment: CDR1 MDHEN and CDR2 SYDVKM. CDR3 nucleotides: TGTGCCAGCAGTTTGCGGCGAGGGAGAGCCTATGGCTACACCTTC. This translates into CASSLRRGRAYGYTF.

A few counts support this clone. The CDR3 loop reads CASSSARDRGPGANVLTF. The CDR3 DNA reads as TGCGCCAGCAGCTCCGCCCGGGACAGGGGGCCGGGGGCCAACGTCCTGACTTTC. The chain carries TRBV4-1 and TRBJ2-6, with 12 bases aligning to TRBD1. Looked up from germline, CDR1 is MGHRA and CDR2 is YSYEKL. This CDR3 comprises 18 residues. The J segment lost 4 bases and the V segment lost 5 bases, leaving 9 bases of the junction unmatched.

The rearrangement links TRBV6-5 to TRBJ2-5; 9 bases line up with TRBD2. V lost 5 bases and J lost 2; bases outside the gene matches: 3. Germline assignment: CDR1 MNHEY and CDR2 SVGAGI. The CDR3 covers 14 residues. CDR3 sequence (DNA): TGTGCCAGCAGTATAGCGGGAGCACAAGAGACCCAGTACTTC. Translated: CASSIAGAQETQYF.

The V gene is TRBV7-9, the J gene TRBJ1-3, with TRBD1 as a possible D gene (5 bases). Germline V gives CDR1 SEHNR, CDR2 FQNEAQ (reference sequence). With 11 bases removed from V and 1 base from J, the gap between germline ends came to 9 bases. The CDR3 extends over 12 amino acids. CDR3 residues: CAAGESGNTIYF. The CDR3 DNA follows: TGTGCCGCGGGGGAGTCTGGAAACACCATATATTTT.

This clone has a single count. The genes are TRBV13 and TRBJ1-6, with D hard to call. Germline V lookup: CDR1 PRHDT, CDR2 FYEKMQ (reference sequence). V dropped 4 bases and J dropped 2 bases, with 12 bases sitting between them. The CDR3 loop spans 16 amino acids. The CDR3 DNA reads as TGTGCCAGCAGCTCGAGAGGTGAAGCCTATAATTCACCCCTCCACTTT. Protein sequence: CASSSRGEAYNSPLHF.

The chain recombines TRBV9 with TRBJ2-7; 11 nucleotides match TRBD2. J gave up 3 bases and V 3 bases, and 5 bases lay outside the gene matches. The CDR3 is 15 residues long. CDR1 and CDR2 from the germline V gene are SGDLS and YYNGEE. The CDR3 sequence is CASSEGGTSGYEQYF. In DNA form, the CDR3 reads TGTGCCAGCAGCGAGGGAGGGACTAGCGGCTACGAGCAGTACTTC.

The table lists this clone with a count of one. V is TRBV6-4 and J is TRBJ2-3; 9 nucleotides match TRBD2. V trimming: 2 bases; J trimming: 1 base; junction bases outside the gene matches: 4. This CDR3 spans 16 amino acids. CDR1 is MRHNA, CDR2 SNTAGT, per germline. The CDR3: CASSDEIAGGTDTQYF. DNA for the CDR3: TGTGCCAGCAGTGACGAGATAGCGGGAGGCACAGATACGCAGTATTTT.

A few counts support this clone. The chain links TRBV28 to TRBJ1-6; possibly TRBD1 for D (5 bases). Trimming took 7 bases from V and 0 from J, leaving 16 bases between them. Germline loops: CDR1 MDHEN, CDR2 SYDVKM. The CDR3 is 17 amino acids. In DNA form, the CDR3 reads TGTGCCAGCACCTCGAGACAGTCGTCCTCCTATAATTCACCCCTCCACTTT. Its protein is CASTSRQSSSYNSPLHF.

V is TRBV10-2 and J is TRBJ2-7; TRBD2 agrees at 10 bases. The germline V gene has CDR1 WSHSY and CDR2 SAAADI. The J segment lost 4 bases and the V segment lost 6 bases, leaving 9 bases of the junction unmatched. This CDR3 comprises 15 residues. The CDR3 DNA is TGCGCCAGCAGCCTCATGACTAGCGGGCCTTACGAGCAGTACTTC. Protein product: CASSLMTSGPYEQYF.

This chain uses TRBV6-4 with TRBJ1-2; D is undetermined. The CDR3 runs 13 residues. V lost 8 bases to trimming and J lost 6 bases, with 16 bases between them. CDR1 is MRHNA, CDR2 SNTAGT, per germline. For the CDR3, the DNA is TGTGCCAGCGCTCCCCGGGAGCTCAATGGCTACACCTTC. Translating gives CASAPRELNGYTF.

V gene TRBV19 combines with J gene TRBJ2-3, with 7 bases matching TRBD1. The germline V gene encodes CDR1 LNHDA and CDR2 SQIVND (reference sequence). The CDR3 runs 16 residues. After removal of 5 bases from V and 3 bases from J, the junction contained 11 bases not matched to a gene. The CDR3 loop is CASSADRVRGTDTQYF. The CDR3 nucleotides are TGTGCCAGTAGTGCCGACAGGGTAAGAGGGACAGATACGCAGTATTTT.

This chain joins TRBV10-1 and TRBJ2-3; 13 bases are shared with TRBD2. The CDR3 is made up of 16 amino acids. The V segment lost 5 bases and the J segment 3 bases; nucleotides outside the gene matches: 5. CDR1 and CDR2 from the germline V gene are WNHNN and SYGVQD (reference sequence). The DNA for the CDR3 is TGCGCCAGCAGTCGGACTAGCGGGAGTCAGACAGATACGCAGTATTTT. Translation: CASSRTSGSQTDTQYF.

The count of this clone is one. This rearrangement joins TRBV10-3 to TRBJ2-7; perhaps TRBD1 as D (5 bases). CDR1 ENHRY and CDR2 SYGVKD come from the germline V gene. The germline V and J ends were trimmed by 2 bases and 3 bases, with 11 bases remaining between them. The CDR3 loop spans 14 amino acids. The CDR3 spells CAISEGRARYEQYF. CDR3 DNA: TGTGCCATCAGTGAGGGCAGGGCGCGCTACGAGCAGTACTTC.

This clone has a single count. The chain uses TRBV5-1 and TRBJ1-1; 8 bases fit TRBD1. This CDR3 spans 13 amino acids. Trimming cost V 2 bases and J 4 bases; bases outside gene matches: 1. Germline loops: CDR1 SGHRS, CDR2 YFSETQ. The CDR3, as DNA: TGCGCCAGCAGCTTTACAGGGGGCACTGAAGCTTTCTTT. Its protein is CASSFTGGTEAFF.

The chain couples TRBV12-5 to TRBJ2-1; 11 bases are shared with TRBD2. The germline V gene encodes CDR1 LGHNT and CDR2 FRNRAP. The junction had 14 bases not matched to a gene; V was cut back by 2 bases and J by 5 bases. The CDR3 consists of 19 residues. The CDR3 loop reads CASGLSTFPGLAVHNEQFF. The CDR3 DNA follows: TGTGCTAGTGGTTTGTCGACCTTTCCGGGACTAGCGGTACACAATGAGCAGTTCTTC. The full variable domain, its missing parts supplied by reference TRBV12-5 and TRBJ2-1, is DARVTQTPRHKVTEMGQEVTMRCQPILGHNTVFWYRQTMMQGLELLAYFRNRAPLDDSGMPKDRFSAEMPDATLATLKIQPSEPRDSAVYFCASGLSTFPGLAVHNEQFFGPGTRLTVL.

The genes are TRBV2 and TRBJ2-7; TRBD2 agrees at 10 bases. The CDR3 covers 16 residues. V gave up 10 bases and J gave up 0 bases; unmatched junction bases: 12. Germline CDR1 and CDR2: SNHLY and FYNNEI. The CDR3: CANLARASGSSYEQYF. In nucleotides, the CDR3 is TGTGCCAACCTAGCCCGGGCTAGCGGGAGCTCCTACGAGCAGTACTTC.

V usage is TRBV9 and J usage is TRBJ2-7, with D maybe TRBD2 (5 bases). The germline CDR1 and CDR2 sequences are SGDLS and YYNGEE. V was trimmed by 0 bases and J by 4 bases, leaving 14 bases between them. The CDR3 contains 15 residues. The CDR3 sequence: CASSVEGGSGYEQYF. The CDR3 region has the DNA TGTGCCAGCAGCGTAGAAGGTGGGAGTGGGTACGAGCAGTACTTC.

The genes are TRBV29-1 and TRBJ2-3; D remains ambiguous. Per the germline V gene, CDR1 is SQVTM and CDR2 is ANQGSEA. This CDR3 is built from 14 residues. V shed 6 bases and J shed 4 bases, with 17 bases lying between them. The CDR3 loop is CSVRDNRPPDTQYF. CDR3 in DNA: TGCAGCGTACGCGACAATCGCCCCCCAGATACGCAGTATTTT.

This chain's CDR3 is CASKRGGGDTQYF. The CDR3 DNA sequence: TGTGCCAGCAAACGGGGAGGTGGAGATACGCAGTATTTT. The gene calls are TRBV6-6 and TRBJ2-3, with D possibly being TRBD2 (6 bases). CDR1 is MNHNY and CDR2 is SVGAGI in the germline V gene (reference sequence). Deletions cut 7 bases from V and 5 bases from J, with 13 bases between. This CDR3 contains 13 residues.

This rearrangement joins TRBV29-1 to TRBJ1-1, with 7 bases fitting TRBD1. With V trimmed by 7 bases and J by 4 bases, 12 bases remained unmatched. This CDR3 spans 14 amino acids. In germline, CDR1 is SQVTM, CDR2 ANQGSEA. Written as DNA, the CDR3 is TGCAGCGGTGAGGGATGGGCAGGGGGCACTGAAGCTTTCTTT. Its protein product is CSGEGWAGGTEAFF.

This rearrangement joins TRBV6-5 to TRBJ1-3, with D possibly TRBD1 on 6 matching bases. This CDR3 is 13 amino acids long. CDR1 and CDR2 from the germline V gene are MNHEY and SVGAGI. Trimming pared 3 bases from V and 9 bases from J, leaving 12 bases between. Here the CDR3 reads CASSYPGHGTIYF. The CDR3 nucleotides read TGTGCCAGCAGTTATCCGGGACACGGCACCATATATTTT.

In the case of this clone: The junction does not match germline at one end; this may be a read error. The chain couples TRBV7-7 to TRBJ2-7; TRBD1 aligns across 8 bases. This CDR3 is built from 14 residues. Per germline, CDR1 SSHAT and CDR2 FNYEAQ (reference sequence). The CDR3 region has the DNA TGTGCTAGCAGCCCGACAGGGGACTCCTACGAGCAGTACTTC. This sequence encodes CASSPTGDSYEQYF.